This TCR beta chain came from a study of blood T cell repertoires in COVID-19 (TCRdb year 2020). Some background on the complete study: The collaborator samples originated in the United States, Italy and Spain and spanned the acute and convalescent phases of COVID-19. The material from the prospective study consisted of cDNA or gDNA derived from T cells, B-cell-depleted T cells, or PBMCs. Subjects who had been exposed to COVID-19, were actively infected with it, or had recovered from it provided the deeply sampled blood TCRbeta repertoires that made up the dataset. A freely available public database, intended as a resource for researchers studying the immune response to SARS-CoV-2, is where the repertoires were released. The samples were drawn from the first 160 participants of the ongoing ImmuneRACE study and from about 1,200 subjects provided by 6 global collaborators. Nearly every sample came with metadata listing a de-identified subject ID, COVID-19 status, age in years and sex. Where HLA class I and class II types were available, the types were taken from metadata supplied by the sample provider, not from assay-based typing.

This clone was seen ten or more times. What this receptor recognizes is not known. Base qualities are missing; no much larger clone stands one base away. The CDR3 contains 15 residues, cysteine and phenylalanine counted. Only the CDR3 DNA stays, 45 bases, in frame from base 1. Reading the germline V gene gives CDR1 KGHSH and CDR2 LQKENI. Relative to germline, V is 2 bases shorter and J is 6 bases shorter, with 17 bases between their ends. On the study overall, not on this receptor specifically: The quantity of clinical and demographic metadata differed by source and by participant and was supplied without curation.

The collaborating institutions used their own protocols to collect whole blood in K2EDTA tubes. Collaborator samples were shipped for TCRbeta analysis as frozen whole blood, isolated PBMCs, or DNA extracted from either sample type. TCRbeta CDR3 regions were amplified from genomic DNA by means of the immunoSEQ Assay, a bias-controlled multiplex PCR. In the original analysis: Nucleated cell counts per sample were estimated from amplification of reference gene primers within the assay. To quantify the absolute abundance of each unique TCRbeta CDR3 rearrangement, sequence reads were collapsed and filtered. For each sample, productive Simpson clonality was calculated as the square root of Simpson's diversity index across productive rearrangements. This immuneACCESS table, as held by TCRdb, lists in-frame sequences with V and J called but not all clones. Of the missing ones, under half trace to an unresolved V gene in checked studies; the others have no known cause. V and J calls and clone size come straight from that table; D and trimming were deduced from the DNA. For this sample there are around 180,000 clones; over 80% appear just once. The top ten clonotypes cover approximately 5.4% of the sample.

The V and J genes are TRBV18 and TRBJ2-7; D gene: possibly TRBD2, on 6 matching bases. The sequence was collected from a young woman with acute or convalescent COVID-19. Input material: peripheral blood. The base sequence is TGTGCCAGCTCACCATTTTTATCGGGGGTCGGCGAGCAGTACTTC. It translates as CASSPFLSGVGEQYF.